Each of the 14 T cell receptor beta chains below was sequenced from the same sample in a study of T cell changes during pregnancy in multiple sclerosis. Assay used: immunoSEQ multiplex PCR; TCRdb lists only in-frame clones, some missing. The sample includes under 40,000 clones, approximately 91% of them seen just once. Sample: peripheral blood, taken in the second trimester of pregnancy. These receptors were obtained from a female donor in good health, enrolled as a control in a pregnancy study.

The chain has TRBV6-5 and TRBJ1-2; TRBD1 is a possible D gene (6 bases). The V gene lost 8 bases and the J gene lost 6 bases, with 13 bases spanning the gap. Per the germline V gene, CDR1 is MNHEY and CDR2 is SVGAGI. This CDR3 comprises 12 residues. The CDR3 protein is CASRTGSHGYTF. In nucleotides, the CDR3 is TGTGCCAGCCGTACAGGGTCTCATGGCTACACCTTC.

The chain links TRBV19 to TRBJ2-3; 9 bases map to TRBD2. V lost 3 bases to trimming and J lost 5 bases; unmatched junction nucleotides: 18. The germline gives CDR1 LNHDA, CDR2 SQIVND (reference sequence). This CDR3 spans 19 amino acids. The CDR3 DNA reads TGTGCCAGTAGTATGGGAATTGCGAGGCGCGGGGGGGCTCGAGATACGCAGTATTTT. Translated, it gives CASSMGIARRGGARDTQYF.

Concerning this clone itself: An end of the junction does not agree with germline; a read error may underlie this. The V call is TRBV11-2, the J call TRBJ2-1, with 7 nucleotides matching TRBD1. The CDR3 runs 14 residues. The germline V gene has CDR1 SGHAT and CDR2 FQNNGV. The CDR3 here is CASNLPGGYNEQFF. The CDR3 bases are TGTGCCAGCAACTTACCAGGGGGCTACAATGAGCAGTTCTTC.

V and J are TRBV14 and TRBJ2-1, with D perhaps matching TRBD2 (5 bases). Germline CDR1 SGHDN, CDR2 FVKESK. V dropped 1 base and J dropped 6 bases, with 7 bases sitting between them. This CDR3 has 13 residues. The CDR3 DNA reads TGTGCCAGCAGCCAAGTACGGGGCAATGAGCAGTTCTTC. Amino acids: CASSQVRGNEQFF.

V is TRBV4-1 and J is TRBJ2-2; D perhaps matches TRBD2 (6 bases). Germline CDR1 reads MGHRA; CDR2 reads YSYEKL. This CDR3 is built from 15 residues. The V gene lost 5 bases and the J gene lost 6 bases, with 16 bases spanning the gap. The CDR3: CASSDHRLVSGELFF. CDR3 coding DNA: TGCGCCAGCAGCGATCACCGACTAGTGTCCGGGGAGCTGTTTTTT.

This clone appeared a single time. The genes are TRBV5-6 and TRBJ1-1, with D tentatively TRBD1 (5 bases). This CDR3 has 12 residues. Germline lookup yields CDR1 SGHDT and CDR2 YYEEEE. The V and J ends lost 1 base and 7 bases respectively, with 8 bases between them. The CDR3 nucleotides are TGTGCCAGCAGCTTGAATCAGGGTGAAGCTTTCTTT. Translation gives CASSLNQGEAFF.

The J gene is TRBJ2-3, the V gene TRBV4-3, with unresolved D. Trimming removed 0 bases at V and 1 base at J, with 11 bases between. Germline V lookup: CDR1 LGHNA, CDR2 YSLEER. The CDR3 runs to 16 residues. CDR3 in amino acids: CASSQEFGSRTDTQYF. CDR3 nucleotide sequence: TGCGCCAGCAGCCAAGAGTTTGGCTCACGCACAGATACGCAGTATTTT.

The chain is built from TRBV9 and TRBJ1-3, with unresolved D. The ends were cut back, 3 bases at V and 0 bases at J, with 7 bases in the middle. Germline V gives CDR1 SGDLS, CDR2 YYNGEE. The CDR3 totals 14 residues. CDR3 bases: TGTGCCAGCAGCGCCCAGAACTCTGGAAACACCATATATTTT. Amino acids: CASSAQNSGNTIYF.

J is TRBJ2-7 and V is TRBV4-2, with 14 bases lining up with TRBD2. Germline values: CDR1 LGHNA, CDR2 YNFKEQ. The CDR3 totals 16 residues. After removal of 6 bases from V and 2 bases from J, the junction contained 6 bases not matched to a gene. As DNA, the CDR3 is TGTGCCAGCAGTCGACTAGCGGGAGGGCAGCCCTACGAGCAGTACTTC. This codes for CASSRLAGGQPYEQYF.

The chain recombines TRBV7-2 with TRBJ2-5, with TRBD2 matching 10 bases. This CDR3 has 20 residues. J gave up 4 bases and V 0 bases, and 17 bases lay outside the gene matches. Germline V gene sequence: CDR1 SGHTA, CDR2 FQGNSA. The CDR3 DNA reads TGTGCCAGCAGCTTAGCTCTTCGCCTAAGCGGGGGGGGAGGGGGAGAGACCCAGTACTTC. Amino acids: CASSLALRLSGGGGGETQYF.

In DNA, the CDR3 is TGTGCCAGCAGCCAAGATAGGAGGATTAGCAATCAGCCCCAGCATTTT. Translation gives CASSQDRRISNQPQHF. This chain uses TRBV4-2 with TRBJ1-5; D gene ambiguous. The V end was cut by 0 bases, the J end by 0 bases, with 9 bases between. CDR1 LGHNA and CDR2 YNFKEQ come from the germline V gene. The CDR3 loop spans 16 amino acids.

The V gene is TRBV5-1, the J gene TRBJ1-4; TRBD1 aligns across 7 bases. The germline CDR1 and CDR2 sequences are SGHRS and YFSETQ. This CDR3 is built from 15 residues. V shed 4 bases, J shed 6 bases, and the junction held 9 bases outside the gene matches. CDR3 nucleotides: TGCGCCAGCAGCGAGTCCGGGACAGCGGATGAAAAACTGTTTTTT. It yields the protein CASSESGTADEKLFF.

The CDR3 region is CASSLWGRNQPQHF. The DNA of the CDR3 is TGTGCCAGCAGTTTGTGGGGCCGCAATCAGCCCCAGCATTTT. This rearrangement joins TRBV28 to TRBJ1-5, with D possibly matching TRBD1 (5 bases). V was cut by 3 bases and J by 2 bases, with 8 bases left in between. This CDR3 spans 14 amino acids. The V gene's germline CDR1 is MDHEN and CDR2 SYDVKM.

This clone was seen more than once but under ten times. This sequence joins TRBV6-1 and TRBJ1-1; no firm D call. Germline CDR1 and CDR2: MNHNS and SASEGT. CDR3 length: 14 amino acids. V dropped 3 bases and J dropped 0 bases, with 8 bases sitting between them. CDR3 sequence: CASSESELNTEAFF. Written as DNA, the CDR3 is TGTGCCAGCAGTGAGTCGGAGTTGAACACTGAAGCTTTCTTT.